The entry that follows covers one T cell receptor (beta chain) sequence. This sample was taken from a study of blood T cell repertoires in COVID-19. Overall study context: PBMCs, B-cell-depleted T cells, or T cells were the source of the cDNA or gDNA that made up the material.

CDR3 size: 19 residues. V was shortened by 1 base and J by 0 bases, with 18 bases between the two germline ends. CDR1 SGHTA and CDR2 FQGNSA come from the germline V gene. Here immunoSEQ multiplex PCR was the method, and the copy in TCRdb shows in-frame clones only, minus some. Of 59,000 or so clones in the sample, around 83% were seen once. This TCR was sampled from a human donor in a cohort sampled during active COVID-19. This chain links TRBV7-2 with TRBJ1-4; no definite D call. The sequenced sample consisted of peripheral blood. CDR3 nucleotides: TGTGCCAGCAGCTTAGTCGGCGGGCCACAGAGGGCAACTAATGAAAAACTGTTTTTT. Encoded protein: CASSLVGGPQRATNEKLFF.